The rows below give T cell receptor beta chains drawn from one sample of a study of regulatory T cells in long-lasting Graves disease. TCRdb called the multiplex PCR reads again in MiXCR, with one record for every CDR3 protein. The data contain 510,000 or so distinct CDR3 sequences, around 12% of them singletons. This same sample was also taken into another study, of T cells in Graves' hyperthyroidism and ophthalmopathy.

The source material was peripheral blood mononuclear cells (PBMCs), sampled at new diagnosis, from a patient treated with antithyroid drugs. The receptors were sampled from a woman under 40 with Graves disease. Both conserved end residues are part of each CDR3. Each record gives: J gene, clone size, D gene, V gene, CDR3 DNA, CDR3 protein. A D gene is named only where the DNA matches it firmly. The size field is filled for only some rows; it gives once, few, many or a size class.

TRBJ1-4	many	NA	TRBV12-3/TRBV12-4	TGTGCCAGCAAGGGCCCAACTAATGAAAAACTGTTTTTT	CASKGPTNEKLFF
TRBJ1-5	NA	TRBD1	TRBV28	TGTGCCAGCGAGACAGGGAACGGGAATCAGCCCCAGCATTTT	CASETGNGNQPQHF
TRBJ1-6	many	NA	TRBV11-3	TGTGCCAGCAGCTTAGTCACAGGGTTGAATTCACCCCTCCACTTT	CASSLVTGLNSPLHF
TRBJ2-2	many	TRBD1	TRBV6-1	TGTGCCAGCAGTCGGACAGGGAGCGGGGAGCTGTTTTTT	CASSRTGSGELFF
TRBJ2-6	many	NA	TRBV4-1	TGCGCCTCCAGGGACGCCATCTCTGGGGCCAACGTCCTGACTTTC	CASRDAISGANVLTF
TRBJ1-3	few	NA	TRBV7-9	TGTGCCAGCAGCTTGGGTTACGAGGGCTTAAACGGAAACACCATATATTTT	CASSLGYEGLNGNTIYF
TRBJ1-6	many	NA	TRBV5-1	TGCGCCTGCCGGCCCTCGGGGACTGATTCACCCCTCCACTTT	CACRPSGTDSPLHF
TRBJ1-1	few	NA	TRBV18	TGTGCCAGCTCAGCAGGGATGGGCACTGAAGCTTTCTTT	CASSAGMGTEAFF
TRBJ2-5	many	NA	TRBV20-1	TGCAGTGCTTCAGCGACTCCACTCCAAGAGACCCAGTACTTC	CSASATPLQETQYF
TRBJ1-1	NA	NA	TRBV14	TGTGCCAGCAGTCGGACAGATGGGGGGGGTGAAGCTTTCTTT	CASSRTDGGGEAFF
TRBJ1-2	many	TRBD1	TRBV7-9	TGTGCCATCTACGGGGCGGACAGGTTCTATGGCTACACCTTC	CAIYGADRFYGYTF
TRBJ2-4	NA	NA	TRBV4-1	TGCGCCAGCAGCCAGAGACAGAACGGCATTCAGTACTTC	CASSQRQNGIQYF
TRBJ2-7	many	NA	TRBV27	TGTGCCAGCAGTTACCAGGGAGGAGAGGGCTACGAGCAGTACTTC	CASSYQGGEGYEQYF
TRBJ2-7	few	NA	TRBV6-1	TGTGCCAGCAGTGAGGAAGGCAGGGGCTACGAGCAGTACTTC	CASSEEGRGYEQYF
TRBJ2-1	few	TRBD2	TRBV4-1	TGCGCCAGCAGCCAGGAGACTAGCGTACTAAACAATGAGCAGTTCTTC	CASSQETSVLNNEQFF
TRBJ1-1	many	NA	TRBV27	TGTGCCAGCAGTTTATCGCGGGGCATGATGAACACTGAAGCTTTCTTT	CASSLSRGMMNTEAFF
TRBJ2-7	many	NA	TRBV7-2	TGTGCCAGCAGCTTGGCGGGCAGGGGTAGAGACGAGCAGTACTTC	CASSLAGRGRDEQYF
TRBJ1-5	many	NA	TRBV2	TGTGCCAGCAGCTCGGGACTTAGCAATCAGCCCCAGCATTTT	CASSSGLSNQPQHF
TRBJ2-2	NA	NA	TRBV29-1	TGCAGCGTTGAAAGAATCCCCGGGGAGCTGTTTTTT	CSVERIPGELFF
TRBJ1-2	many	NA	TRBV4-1	TGCGCCAGCAGCCAAGAGGGCCGCCTGGGGACAAGCTACACCTTC	CASSQEGRLGTSYTF
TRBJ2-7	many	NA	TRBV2	TGTGCCAGCAGCCCTGAACGGAGTGAGCAGTACTTC	CASSPERSEQYF
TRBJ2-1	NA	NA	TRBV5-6	TGTGCCAGCAGCTTAGGTAACTCCTACAATGAGCAGTTCTTC	CASSLGNSYNEQFF
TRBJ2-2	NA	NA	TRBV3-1	TGTGCCAGCTCCCAACAAGTACTGGCTCTATTCACCGGGGAGCTGTTTTTT	CASSQQVLALFTGELFF
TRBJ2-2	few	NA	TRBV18	TGTGCCAGCTCACCATATAAAGGCTCGAACACCGGGGAGCTGTTTTTT	CASSPYKGSNTGELFF
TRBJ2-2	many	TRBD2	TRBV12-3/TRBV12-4	TGTGCCAGCAGGGCATCTAGCGGGAGAGGTGGCGGGGAGCTGTTTTTT	CASRASSGRGGGELFF
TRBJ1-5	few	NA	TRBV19	TGTGCCAGTAGTATCTGGGGGCACGACAACAATCAGCCCCAGCATTTT	CASSIWGHDNNQPQHF
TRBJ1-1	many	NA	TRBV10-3	TGTGCCATCAGTGAGTCTTGGGGGCGAGAGTTCACTGAAGCTTTCTTT	CAISESWGREFTEAFF
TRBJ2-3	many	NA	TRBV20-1	TGCAGTGCTAGAGACCACAGATCGGGCACAGATACGCAGTATTTT	CSARDHRSGTDTQYF
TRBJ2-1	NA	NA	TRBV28	TGTGCCAGCAGTACCCCTAACGAGCAGTTCTTC	CASSTPNEQFF
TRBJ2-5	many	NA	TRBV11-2	TGTGCCAGCAGCTCACCGGGGGCAGGGGAGACCCAGTACTTC	CASSSPGAGETQYF
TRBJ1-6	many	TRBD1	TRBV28	TGTGCCAGCAGACACGGGGGCAGGGGGCAGAATTCACCCCTCCACTTT	CASRHGGRGQNSPLHF
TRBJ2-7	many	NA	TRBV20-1	TGCAGTGCTAGACTAGTGGGGTTCTACGAGCAGTACTTC	CSARLVGFYEQYF
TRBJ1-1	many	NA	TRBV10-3	TGTGCCATCAGTGAGATGGAGTATACTCTCACTGAAGCTTTCTTT	CAISEMEYTLTEAFF
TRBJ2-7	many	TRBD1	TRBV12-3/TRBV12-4	TGTGCCAGCAGTTTAATGGGACAGGGGACCGAGCAGTACTTC	CASSLMGQGTEQYF
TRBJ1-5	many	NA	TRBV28	TGTGCCAGCAGTTCCGTGGATAAGCCCCAGCATTTT	CASSSVDKPQHF
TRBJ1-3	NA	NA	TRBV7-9	TGTGCCAGCTCGGGAATGGGGGACACCATATATTTT	CASSGMGDTIYF
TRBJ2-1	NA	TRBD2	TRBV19	TGTGCCAGTAACGGCGGGAGGGCTCGTAATGAGCAGTTCTTC	CASNGGRARNEQFF
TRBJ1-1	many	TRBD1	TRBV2	TGTGCCAGCAGTGGCAGACAGGGCGGGGTTGAAGCTTTCTTT	CASSGRQGGVEAFF
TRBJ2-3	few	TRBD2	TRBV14	TGTGCCAGCAGACCCCGGACTAGCGGGAGGTCAGGCACAGATACGCAGTATTTT	CASRPRTSGRSGTDTQYF
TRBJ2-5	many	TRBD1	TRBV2	TGTGCCAGCAGTCTAGGGACAGGGGGCAGGGAGACCCAGTACTTC	CASSLGTGGRETQYF
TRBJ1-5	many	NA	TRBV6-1	TGTGCCAGCAGGCTACAGGTAAATCAGCCCCAGCATTTT	CASRLQVNQPQHF
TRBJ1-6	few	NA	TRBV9	TGTGCCAGCAGCGTCCTGGACTCTTTTAGTTCACCCCTCCACTTT	CASSVLDSFSSPLHF
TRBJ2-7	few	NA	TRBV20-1	TGCAGTGCTAGAGATAGGACGGGCTACTACGAGCAGTACTTC	CSARDRTGYYEQYF
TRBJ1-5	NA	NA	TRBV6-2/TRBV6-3	TGTGCCAGCAATCGAAGGGAGGCCTTCGAGGGCAATCAGCCCCAGCATTTT	CASNRREAFEGNQPQHF